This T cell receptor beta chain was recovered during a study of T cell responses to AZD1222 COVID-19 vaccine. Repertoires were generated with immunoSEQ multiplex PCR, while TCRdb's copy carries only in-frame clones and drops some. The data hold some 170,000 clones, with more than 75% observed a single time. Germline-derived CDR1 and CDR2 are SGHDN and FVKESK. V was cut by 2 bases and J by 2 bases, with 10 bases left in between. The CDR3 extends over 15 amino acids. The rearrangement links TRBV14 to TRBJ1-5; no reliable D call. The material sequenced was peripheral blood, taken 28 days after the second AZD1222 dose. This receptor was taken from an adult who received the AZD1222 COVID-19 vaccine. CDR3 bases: TGTGCCAGCAGCCAAAGTGGTGGTGGCAATCAGCCCCAGCATTTT. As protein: CASSQSGGGNQPQHF. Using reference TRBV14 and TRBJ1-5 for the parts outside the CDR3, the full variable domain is EAGVTQFPSHSVIEKGQTVTLRCDPISGHDNLYWYRRVMGKEIKFLLHFVKESKQDESGMPNNRFLAERTGGTYSTLKVQPAELEDSGVYFCASSQSGGGNQPQHFGDGTRLSIL.